The 25 T cell receptor beta chains listed next were all sequenced from one sample in a study of CD8 T cells in Susac syndrome. Reverse transcription of about 0.5 to 1 ug RNA was carried out with random hexamers. One entry per CDR3 protein results from TCRdb running MiXCR on the immunoSEQ multiplex PCR reads. The data hold around 180,000 distinct CDR3 sequences, with roughly 92% observed a single time. Sequenced material: CD4+ T cells from PBMCs. These receptors were collected from a human donor with multiple sclerosis.

This chain connects TRBV6-5 to TRBJ2-3; D not certain. CDR3 length: 13 residues. Germline V gives CDR1 MNHEY, CDR2 SVGAGI. The V end was cut by 6 bases, the J end by 1 base, with 8 bases between. The CDR3 DNA reads as TGTGCCAGCAGGAACGGTGGCACAGATACGCAGTATTTT. Its protein is CASRNGGTDTQYF.

This clonotype has just one count. The chain carries TRBV3-1 and TRBJ2-1; 7 bases line up with TRBD2. Looked up from germline, CDR1 is LGHDT and CDR2 is YNNKEL (reference sequence). The V gene end was trimmed by 10 bases and the J gene end by 0 bases; junction bases not matched to a gene: 12. This CDR3 is 16 amino acids long. CDR3 sequence (DNA): TGTGCCACCGGGGGGAGACTAGGGAGCTCCTACAATGAGCAGTTCTTC. As protein: CATGGRLGSSYNEQFF.

This rearrangement joins TRBV5-1 to TRBJ1-6, with D perhaps TRBD1 (5 bases). The CDR3 sequence is 15 residues long. V lost 1 base and J 5 bases, leaving 10 bases between the germline ends. The germline V gene encodes CDR1 SGHRS and CDR2 YFSETQ. The CDR3 loop is CASSLMGHHNSPLHF. DNA for the CDR3: TGCGCCAGCAGCTTGATGGGGCATCATAATTCACCCCTCCACTTT.

This clonotype was recorded only once. An end of the junction does not agree with germline; a read error may underlie this. The chain links TRBV7-7 to TRBJ2-2, with 8 bases matching TRBD1. The CDR3 is made up of 15 amino acids. CDR1 is SSHAT, CDR2 FNYEAQ, per germline (reference sequence). CDR3: CASSHGQGGTGELFF. CDR3 bases: TGTGCTAGCAGCCACGGACAGGGAGGCACCGGGGAGCTGTTTTTT.

This chain connects TRBV12-3 or TRBV12-4 to TRBJ2-5; 14 nucleotides line up with TRBD2. The CDR3 contains 17 residues. V trimming: 3 bases; J trimming: 5 bases; junction bases outside the gene matches: 8. CDR3 sequence reads: CASSLETSGRARETQYF. CDR3 bases: TGTGCCAGCAGTTTGGAGACTAGCGGGAGGGCCAGGGAGACCCAGTACTTC.

The V and J genes are TRBV12-3 or TRBV12-4 and TRBJ2-7; TRBD1 matches 8 bases. The CDR3 extends over 18 amino acids. V was pared by 1 base and J by 4 bases, with 15 bases of the junction left unmatched. CDR3 sequence reads: CASSLGWGGQGAQYEQYF. The CDR3 bases are TGTGCCAGCAGTTTAGGTTGGGGTGGGCAGGGGGCCCAATACGAGCAGTACTTC.

This clonotype has more than one count but fewer than ten. This chain connects TRBV7-9 to TRBJ2-1; no clear D gene. The CDR3 runs to 12 residues. Germline values: CDR1 SEHNR, CDR2 FQNEAQ (reference sequence). Trimming removed 5 bases at V and 9 bases at J, with 11 bases between. The CDR3 coding sequence is TGTGCCAGCAGCGGGCGGAGCTTTGAGCAGTTCTTC. It encodes CASSGRSFEQFF.

This sequence joins TRBV20-1 and TRBJ2-3, with TRBD1 as a possible D gene (7 bases). The CDR3 totals 14 residues. Germline CDR1 reads DFQATT; CDR2 reads SNEGSKA (reference sequence). V was pared by 1 base and J by 4 bases, with 12 bases between. The chain's CDR3 is CSARGQGGSDTQYF. In nucleotides, the CDR3 is TGCAGTGCTAGAGGACAGGGAGGCTCAGATACGCAGTATTTT.

The rearrangement uses TRBV5-1 and TRBJ1-2, with a tentative D call TRBD1 (5 bases). This CDR3 has 13 residues. V was clipped by 7 bases and J by 4 bases, with 14 bases between them. CDR1 and CDR2 (germline): SGHRS, YFSETQ. The CDR3, as DNA: TGCGCCAGCCAGACGGGGGATAGCTATGGCTACACCTTC. It is translated as CASQTGDSYGYTF.

The genes are TRBV19 and TRBJ2-4, with D possibly called TRBD1 or TRBD2 (6 bases each). V shed 10 bases and J shed 8 bases, with 24 bases lying between them. There are 15 residues in the CDR3. The V gene's germline CDR1 is LNHDA and CDR2 SQIVND (reference sequence). CDR3 protein: CATSRGPGADDIQYF. For the CDR3, the DNA is TGTGCCACCTCACGAGGTCCGGGGGCCGATGACATTCAGTACTTC. Supplemented by reference TRBV19 and TRBJ2-4, the full variable domain reads DGGITQSPKYLFRKEGQNVTLSCEQNLNHDAMYWYRQDPGQGLRLIYYSQIVNDFQKGDIAEGYSVSREKKESFPLTVTSAQKNPTAFYLCATSRGPGADDIQYFGAGTRLSVL.

Written as DNA, the CDR3 is TGTGCCAGCAGAAGGGGTATAGGGGGGGCCTCAGATACGCAGTATTTT. This translates into CASRRGIGGASDTQYF. V gene TRBV7-8 combines with J gene TRBJ2-3; D might be TRBD2 (7 bases). The germline CDR1 and CDR2 sequences are SGHVS and FQNEAQ. The CDR3 totals 16 residues. With 6 bases removed from V and 4 bases from J, the gap between germline ends came to 20 bases.

This chain connects TRBV10-3 to TRBJ1-1, with 7 bases that match TRBD1. CDR3 size: 13 residues. From germline, CDR1 is ENHRY and CDR2 SYGVKD. V trimming: 6 bases; J trimming: 3 bases; junction bases outside the gene matches: 4. The CDR3 coding sequence is TGTGCCATCAGAAGCGACAGGGACACTGAAGCTTTCTTT. Its translation: CAIRSDRDTEAFF.

This chain connects TRBV7-8 to TRBJ2-7; D remains ambiguous. CDR1 is SGHVS and CDR2 is FQNEAQ in the germline V gene. The CDR3 sequence is 14 residues long. With 5 bases removed from V and 0 bases from J, the gap between germline ends came to 11 bases. The CDR3 coding sequence is TGTGCCAGCAGCCTATACGACGTCTCCTACGAGCAGTACTTC. This translates into CASSLYDVSYEQYF. Drawing the rest from reference TRBV7-8 and TRBJ2-7, the complete variable domain is GAGVSQSPRYKVAKRGQDVALRCDPISGHVSLFWYQQALGQGPEFLTYFQNEAQLDKSGLPSDRFFAERPEGSVSTLKIQRTQQEDSAVYLCASSLYDVSYEQYFGPGTRLTVT.

As DNA, the CDR3 is TGCAGTGCTAGTCAGGGGGGGGCGGTGTATGGCTACACCTTC. Translating it yields CSASQGGAVYGYTF. The genes are TRBV20-1 and TRBJ1-2, with 7 bases aligning to TRBD1. V shed 3 bases, J shed 5 bases, and the junction held 9 bases outside the gene matches. The CDR3 spans 14 residues. CDR1 is DFQATT, CDR2 SNEGSKA, per germline (reference sequence).

V and J are TRBV28 and TRBJ1-2; D is uncertain. V was trimmed by 2 bases and J by 5 bases, leaving 9 bases between them. The CDR3 consists of 13 residues. CDR1 MDHEN and CDR2 SYDVKM come from the germline V gene. The CDR3 nucleotides read TGTGCCAGCAGTTTAGGAACAAGATATGGCTACACCTTC. Translating gives CASSLGTRYGYTF.

The chain employs TRBV12-3 or TRBV12-4 and TRBJ2-1; D unresolved. The CDR3 is 12 residues long. The V gene lost 5 bases and the J gene lost 5 bases, with 7 bases spanning the gap. The CDR3: CASSLINNEQFF. In DNA, the CDR3 is TGTGCCAGCAGTCTGATTAACAATGAGCAGTTCTTC.

This clonotype has a single count. The rearrangement links TRBV30 to TRBJ1-5; no definite D call. CDR1 is GTSNPN, CDR2 SVGIG, per germline (reference sequence). Trimming pared 0 bases from V and 0 bases from J, leaving 9 bases between. This CDR3 is 15 amino acids long. The CDR3 sequence: CAWSVGGYSNQPQHF. CDR3 in DNA: TGTGCCTGGAGTGTAGGAGGGTATAGCAATCAGCCCCAGCATTTT. The whole variable domain, remainder taken from reference TRBV30 and TRBJ1-5, is SQTIHQWPATLVQPVGSPLSLECTVEGTSNPNLYWYRQAAGRGLQLLFYSVGIGQISSEVPQNLSASRPQDRQFILSSKKLLLSDSGFYLCAWSVGGYSNQPQHFGDGTRLSIL.

Only one count was recorded for this clonotype. V usage is TRBV7-2 and J usage is TRBJ2-7; D is tentatively TRBD1 or TRBD2 (6 bases each). The CDR3 has 15 amino acids. Trimming left V 6 bases short and J 3 bases short, with 18 bases between. Looked up from germline, CDR1 is SGHTA and CDR2 is FQGNSA. CDR3 region: CASSLEGGLSYEQYF. In DNA form, the CDR3 reads TGTGCCAGCAGTTTGGAGGGGGGCCTAAGCTACGAGCAGTACTTC. Using reference TRBV7-2 and TRBJ2-7 for the parts outside the CDR3, the full variable domain is GAGVSQSPSNKVTEKGKDVELRCDPISGHTALYWYRQSLGQGLEFLIYFQGNSAPDKSGLPSDRFSAERTGGSVSTLTIQRTQQEDSAVYLCASSLEGGLSYEQYFGPGTRLTVT.

CDR3 amino acids: CASSPGTALYNEQFF. In nucleotides, the CDR3 is TGTGCCAGCAGCCCAGGGACAGCCTTGTACAATGAGCAGTTCTTC. The chain uses TRBV7-6 and TRBJ2-1, with TRBD1 identical over 7 bases. CDR1 and CDR2 (germline): SGHVS, FNYEAQ. The CDR3 runs 15 residues. The J segment lost 4 bases and the V segment lost 5 bases, leaving 8 bases of the junction unmatched. Complete variable domain (other parts from reference TRBV7-6 and TRBJ2-1): GAGVSQSPRYKVTKRGQDVALRCDPISGHVSLYWYRQALGQGPEFLTYFNYEAQQDKSGLPNDRFSAERPEGSISTLTIQRTEQRDSAMYRCASSPGTALYNEQFFGPGTRLTVL.

This rearrangement joins TRBV19 to TRBJ1-5, with a tentative D call TRBD1 (5 bases). The CDR3 consists of 15 residues. V gave up 7 bases and J gave up 2 bases, with 15 bases separating them. Looked up from germline, CDR1 is LNHDA and CDR2 is SQIVND (reference sequence). CDR3 protein: CASTSQVRGNQPQHF. The CDR3 coding sequence is TGTGCCAGTACCTCACAGGTTAGGGGCAATCAGCCCCAGCATTTT.

The chain carries TRBV15 and TRBJ2-7, with TRBD2 matching over 7 bases. Germline CDR1 is LNHNV and CDR2 is YYDKDF (reference sequence). Losses at the gene ends were 4 bases for V and 2 bases for J; bases not matched to a gene: 5. This CDR3 region has 14 residues. CDR3 sequence (DNA): TGTGCCACCAGCACAAAGCGGGGAGCCTACGAGCAGTACTTC. This gives the protein CATSTKRGAYEQYF.

This clonotype was counted once. The J gene is TRBJ1-2, the V gene TRBV5-1; no definite D call. This CDR3 has 14 amino acids. Germline CDR1 and CDR2: SGHRS and YFSETQ. V lost 0 bases to trimming and J lost 4 bases, with 10 bases between them. CDR3 sequence (DNA): TGCGCCAGCAGCTTGGGGGAGGGAGTCTATGGCTACACCTTC. This translates into CASSLGEGVYGYTF.

The count of this clonotype is one. The chain links TRBV24-1 to TRBJ2-5; D is undetermined. Germline lookup yields CDR1 KGHDR and CDR2 SFDVKD. The CDR3 has 12 amino acids. The V end lost 1 base, the J end lost 5 bases, and 4 bases lay between the germline ends. CDR3 region: CATSDFWETQYF. In DNA, the CDR3 is TGTGCCACCAGTGATTTCTGGGAGACCCAGTACTTC.

The CDR3 sequence is CASSYGYGYTF. The CDR3 DNA sequence: TGTGCCAGCAGCTACGGTTATGGCTACACCTTC. The chain couples TRBV12-3 or TRBV12-4 to TRBJ1-2, with D unresolved. The CDR3 has 11 residues. V was shortened by 6 bases and J by 5 bases, with 7 bases between the two germline ends.

The gene calls are TRBV4-3 and TRBJ2-3; D uncertain. V was clipped by 2 bases and J by 4 bases, with 16 bases between them. Germline V gives CDR1 LGHNA, CDR2 YSLEER. The CDR3 loop spans 16 amino acids. CDR3 DNA: TGCGCCAGCAGCCAAAGTCTCCGGGCCGATTCAGATACGCAGTATTTT. Translation gives CASSQSLRADSDTQYF.